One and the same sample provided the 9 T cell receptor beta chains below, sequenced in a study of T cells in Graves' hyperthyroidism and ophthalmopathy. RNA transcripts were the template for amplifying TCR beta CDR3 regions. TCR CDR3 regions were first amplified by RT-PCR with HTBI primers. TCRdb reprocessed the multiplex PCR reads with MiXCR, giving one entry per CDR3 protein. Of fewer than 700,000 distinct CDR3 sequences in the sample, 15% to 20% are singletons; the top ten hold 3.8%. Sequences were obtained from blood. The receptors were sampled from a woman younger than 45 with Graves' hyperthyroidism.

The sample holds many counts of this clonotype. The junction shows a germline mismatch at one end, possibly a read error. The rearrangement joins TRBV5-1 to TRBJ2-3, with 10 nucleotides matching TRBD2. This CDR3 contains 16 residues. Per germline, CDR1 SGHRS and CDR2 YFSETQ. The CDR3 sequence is CASSLGASGSTDTQYF. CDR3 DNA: TGTGCCAGCAGCTTAGGGGCTAGCGGGAGTACAGATACGCAGTATTTT.

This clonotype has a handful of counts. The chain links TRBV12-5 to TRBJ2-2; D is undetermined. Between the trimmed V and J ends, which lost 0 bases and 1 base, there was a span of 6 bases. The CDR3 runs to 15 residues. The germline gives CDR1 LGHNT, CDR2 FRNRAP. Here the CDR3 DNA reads TGTGCTAGTGGTTTGGTAGCAGGGAACACCGGGGAGCTGTTTTTT. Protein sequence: CASGLVAGNTGELFF.

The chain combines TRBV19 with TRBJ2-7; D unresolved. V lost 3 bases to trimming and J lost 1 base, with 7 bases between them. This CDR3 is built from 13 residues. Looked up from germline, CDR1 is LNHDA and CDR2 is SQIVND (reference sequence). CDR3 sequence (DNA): TGTGCCAGTAGTATGGGAATTTCCTACGAGCAGTACTTC. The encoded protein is CASSMGISYEQYF. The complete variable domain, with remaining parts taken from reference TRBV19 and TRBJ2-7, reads DGGITQSPKYLFRKEGQNVTLSCEQNLNHDAMYWYRQDPGQGLRLIYYSQIVNDFQKGDIAEGYSVSREKKESFPLTVTSAQKNPTAFYLCASSMGISYEQYFGPGTRLTVT.

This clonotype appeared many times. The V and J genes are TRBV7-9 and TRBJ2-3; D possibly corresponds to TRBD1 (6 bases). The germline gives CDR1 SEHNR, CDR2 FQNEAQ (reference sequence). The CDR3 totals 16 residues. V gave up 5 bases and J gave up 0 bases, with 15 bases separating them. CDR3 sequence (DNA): TGTGCCAGCAGCCTGGGGGCTATCCCTAGCACAGATACGCAGTATTTT. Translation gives CASSLGAIPSTDTQYF.

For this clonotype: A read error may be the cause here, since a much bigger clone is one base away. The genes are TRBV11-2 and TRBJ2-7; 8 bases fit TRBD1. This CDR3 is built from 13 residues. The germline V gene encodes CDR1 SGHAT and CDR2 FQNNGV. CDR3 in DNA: TGTGCCAGCGGACCGGGACAGGTATACGAGCAGTGCTTC. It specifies CASGPGQVYEQCF. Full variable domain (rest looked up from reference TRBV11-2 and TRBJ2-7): EAGVAQSPRYKIIEKRQSVAFWCNPISGHATLYWYQQILGQGPKLLIQFQNNGVVDDSQLPKDRFSAERLKGVDSTLKIQPAKLEDSAVYLCASGPGQVYEQCFGPGTRLTVT.

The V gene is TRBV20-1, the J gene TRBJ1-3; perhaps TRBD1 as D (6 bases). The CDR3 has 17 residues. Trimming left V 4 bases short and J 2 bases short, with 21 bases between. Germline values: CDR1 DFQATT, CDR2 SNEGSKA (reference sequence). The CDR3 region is CSAIHQGSHLAGNTIYF. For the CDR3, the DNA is TGCAGTGCTATACATCAGGGGAGCCACCTAGCTGGAAACACCATATATTTT.

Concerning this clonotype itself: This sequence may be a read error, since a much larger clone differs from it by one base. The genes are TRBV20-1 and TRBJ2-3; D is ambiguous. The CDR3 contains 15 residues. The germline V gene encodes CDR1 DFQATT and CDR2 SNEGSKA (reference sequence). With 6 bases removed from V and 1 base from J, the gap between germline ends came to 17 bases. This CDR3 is CSASPSAFGTDTQYF. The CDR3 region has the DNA TGCAGTGCGTCGCCCTCTGCATTTGGCACAGATACGCAGTATTTT.

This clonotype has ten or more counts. The CDR3 loop reads CASSEGSGQETQYF. As DNA, the CDR3 is TGTGCCAGCAGTGAAGGTAGCGGACAAGAGACCCAGTACTTC. The chain couples TRBV2 to TRBJ2-5, with D possibly TRBD2 on 6 matching bases. This CDR3 has 14 residues. From germline, CDR1 is SNHLY and CDR2 FYNNEI. V gave up 1 base and J gave up 2 bases, with 8 bases separating them.

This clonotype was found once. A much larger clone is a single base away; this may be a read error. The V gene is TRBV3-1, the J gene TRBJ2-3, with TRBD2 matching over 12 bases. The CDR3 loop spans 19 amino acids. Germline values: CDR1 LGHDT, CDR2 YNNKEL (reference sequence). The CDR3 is CANSQMRGLAGGLPDTQYF. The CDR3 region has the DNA TGTGCCAACAGCCAAATGCGAGGCCTAGCGGGAGGGCTGCCAGATACGCAGTATTTT.